The present T cell receptor (beta chain) was sequenced within a study of T cells in localized non-small cell lung cancer (dated by TCRdb to 2018 to 2021). Turning to the overall study: The study analyzed T cell repertoires of over 200 early-stage NSCLC patients, comparing tumors and uninvolved tumor-adjacent lungs. All 240 or so NSCLC patients in the cohort were treatment-naive and had localized lung tumors that were resected. The mean age of the NSCLC patients was under 70 years, with 120 to 150 men and 85 to 110 women. The study at large found these results: Uninvolved tumor-adjacent lung showed the highest T cell clonality, higher than tumor, which suggests more focused antigenic responses in the uninvolved tumor-adjacent lung. Because multi-region tumor sequencing was not performed, intratumor heterogeneity could not be ruled out. Longer overall survival was associated with higher blood T cell density, whereas shorter survival was associated with higher adjacent-lung clonality. A median of roughly 60 of the top 100 tumor clones were detected in paired uninvolved adjacent lung, and 25 to 35 of these tumor clones were also found among the top 100 clones of the paired uninvolved adjacent lung. Because the study design was exploratory, TCR variables were selected using unadjusted p-values without false-discovery rate correction.

At diagnosis, tumor, uninvolved tumor-adjacent lung and peripheral blood were collected and then preserved as a mix of FFPE and fresh-frozen material. For TCR repertoire profiling, blood samples were analyzed in the form of peripheral blood mononuclear cells. TCR beta CDR3 regions were sequenced from DNA using the immunoSEQ Assay. For the original study's pipeline: To compute T cell density, TCR beta template counts were normalized to usable DNA, which was estimated by amplifying housekeeping genes. Richness was estimated using the preseqR package, with extrapolation to 400,000 templates for PBMC samples and to 120,000 templates for tissue samples. Clonality was defined as one minus Pielou's evenness. Tissue-enriched TCRs were identified by differential abundance testing using productive amino-acid clonotypes, minimum total count 5 and alpha 0.1. The Jaccard Index and the Morisita Overlap Index were used to measure how much the repertoires overlapped between compartments. GLIPH grouped TCR beta CDR3s together with public tetramer-defined viral CDR3s, and a viral motif had to include at least three viral sequences and also show V-gene enrichment. The table was pulled from immuneACCESS by TCRdb, which kept in-frame rearrangements only. Such tables lose some clones; where checked, under half of the loss comes from unresolved V genes, and the rest has no known cause. D and trimming come from the DNA, and the V and J calls and clone size come from that table. This sample has 35,000 or so clones in its table, and roughly 88% of those were observed once. The ten largest clones add up to roughly 2.6% of the sample.

The CDR3 covers 17 residues, taking in both the cysteine and the phenylalanine. The entry retains the CDR3 DNA only, 51 bases that are in frame from base 1. From V the trimming removes 8 bases and from J it removes 4 bases, while the gene matches leave 18 bases of the junction unaccounted for. Via the germline V gene (reference sequence), CDR1 is LNHDA and CDR2 SQIVND. This clone is deemed medium-sized (0.01 to 0.1%). What this receptor recognizes is not known. No much larger clone is present one base from it, and per-base qualities are unavailable. The sample consisted of peripheral blood, taken before any cancer treatment. The receptor chain draws on TRBV19 and TRBJ1-2, with 8 bases matching TRBD1. The clonotype was recovered from a woman aged 40-69 years with stage I lung adenocarcinoma. The CDR3 corresponds to CASFHPFGQGTFYGYTF. The DNA sequence follows: TGTGCCAGTTTCCACCCATTCGGACAGGGAACATTCTATGGCTACACCTTC.